This TCR beta chain appears in the sequencing data of a study of technical replicates of blood from a handful of donors. The CDR3 runs 12 residues. Trimming left V 0 bases short and J 8 bases short, with 7 bases between. Germline lookup yields CDR1 ENHRY and CDR2 SYGVKD. The assay was immunoSEQ multiplex PCR, and TCRdb's table has in-frame clones only and misses some. Here the sample spans roughly 66,000 clones, around 85% being singletons. Sequenced material: PBMCs. The sequence derives from a human donor in good health. Some clones in this sample may be carry-over from other donors' samples. The chain recombines TRBV10-3 with TRBJ1-2, with D hard to call. This CDR3 reads CAISESRGGYTF. DNA for the CDR3: TGTGCCATCAGTGAGTCACGCGGGGGCTACACCTTC.